The 8 T cell receptor beta chains below were found in one sample sequenced in a study of beta chain features in type 1 diabetes. Investigators reverse transcribed all isolated RNA, so they sequenced expressed TCRB transcripts. Method: immunoSEQ multiplex PCR; TCRdb's copy keeps in-frame clones and lacks some. The table includes nearly 350,000 clones, less than 9.5% detected once. The sample was central memory CD4+ T cells from blood. The source is a woman under 30 in good health.

This clone has just a few counts. The rearrangement joins TRBV29-1 to TRBJ1-2; tentative D call: TRBD1 (6 bases). The V end lost 5 bases, the J end lost 12 bases, and 13 bases lay between the germline ends. Germline V CDR1 and CDR2: SQVTM, ANQGSEA. This CDR3 region has 10 residues. This CDR3 reads CSVLQGFHTF. The CDR3 DNA reads as TGCAGCGTTCTACAGGGTTTCCACACCTTC.

The chain links TRBV19 to TRBJ2-1; D is undetermined. Trimming stripped 3 bases from V and 0 bases from J, with 9 bases between. The germline V gene encodes CDR1 LNHDA and CDR2 SQIVND (reference sequence). CDR3 length: 15 residues. The CDR3 DNA reads TGTGCCAGTAGTATGTTACGGGCCTCCTACAATGAGCAGTTCTTC. Translated, it gives CASSMLRASYNEQFF.

This clone came up a few times. The chain couples TRBV7-2 to TRBJ2-1, with 8 bases identical to TRBD1. The junction had 4 bases not matched to a gene; V was cut back by 0 bases and J by 0 bases. Germline CDR1 SGHTA, CDR2 FQGNSA. The CDR3 covers 17 residues. CDR3 sequence (DNA): TGTGCCAGCAGCTTAGCCCAGGGGGCCTACTCCTACAATGAGCAGTTCTTC. Translating it yields CASSLAQGAYSYNEQFF.

The chain links TRBV4-3 to TRBJ2-4; D is unresolved. Germline CDR1 LGHNA, CDR2 YSLEER. V lost 1 base and J lost 9, with 16 bases in between. There are 15 residues in the CDR3. The CDR3 reads CASSQGIGAQRIQYF. In nucleotides, the CDR3 is TGCGCCAGCAGCCAAGGAATTGGAGCCCAACGCATTCAGTACTTC.

This clone came up a few times. The chain combines TRBV2 with TRBJ1-1; unclear D gene. Germline V lookup: CDR1 SNHLY, CDR2 FYNNEI. The germline V and J ends were trimmed by 2 bases and 0 bases, with 13 bases remaining between them. CDR3 length: 16 residues. CDR3 residues: CASSERGWGMNTEAFF. In DNA, the CDR3 is TGTGCCAGCAGTGAACGGGGATGGGGAATGAACACTGAAGCTTTCTTT. The full variable domain, completed using reference TRBV2 and TRBJ1-1, is EPEVTQTPSHQVTQMGQEVILRCVPISNHLYFYWYRQILGQKVEFLVSFYNNEISEKSEIFDDQFSVERPDGSNFTLKIRSTKLEDSAMYFCASSERGWGMNTEAFFGQGTRLTVV.

The V and J genes are TRBV6-1 and TRBJ1-4; D perhaps matches TRBD1 (5 bases). In germline, CDR1 is MNHNS, CDR2 SASEGT. The CDR3 has 14 amino acids. The V and J ends lost 1 base and 7 bases respectively, with 10 bases between them. For the CDR3, the DNA is TGTGCCAGCAGTGAAGGACAGAGCGGTGAAAAACTGTTTTTT. Translation gives CASSEGQSGEKLFF.

The chain carries TRBV5-4 and TRBJ2-1; the D is unclear. V was clipped by 2 bases and J by 0 bases, with 12 bases between them. Germline values: CDR1 SGHNT, CDR2 YYREEE (reference sequence). There are 16 residues in the CDR3. CDR3 coding DNA: TGTGCCAGCAGCTTTTACGTGGGAACCTCCTACAATGAGCAGTTCTTC. Encoded protein: CASSFYVGTSYNEQFF.

V gene TRBV9 combines with J gene TRBJ2-5, with D possibly TRBD2 on 5 matching bases. Per the germline V gene, CDR1 is SGDLS and CDR2 is YYNGEE. Trimming cost V 0 bases and J 1 base, with 13 bases left between them. The CDR3 spans 16 residues. The CDR3: CASSVDPSISQETQYF. CDR3 coding DNA: TGTGCCAGCAGCGTAGACCCTAGCATCAGCCAAGAGACCCAGTACTTC.